This T cell receptor (beta chain) was identified during a study of OX40 agonist ivuxolimab in advanced cancers. Study as a whole: The patients' treatment was ivuxolimab, an agonistic anti-OX40 (CD134) antibody. The eligibility criteria allowed prior anti-PD-1, anti-PD-L1 or anti-CTLA-4 therapy, and approximately 40% had some.

The V gene lost 6 bases and the J gene lost 3 bases, with 12 bases spanning the gap. The length of the CDR3 is 15 residues. CDR1 LGHNT and CDR2 FRNRAP come from the germline V gene. Repertoires were generated with immunoSEQ multiplex PCR, while TCRdb's copy carries only in-frame clones and drops some. The sample holds roughly 80,000 clones; roughly 92% are singletons and the top ten take over 5%. This receptor was taken from an adult with an advanced solid tumor such as melanoma, head and neck, liver or kidney cancer. The sample was CD4+ or CD8+ T cells sorted from blood, taken in a trial of the OX40 agonist ivuxolimab. This sequence joins TRBV12-5 and TRBJ2-6; TRBD1 or TRBD2 may be the D gene (5 bases each). The CDR3 region has the DNA TGTGCTAGTGGCGACGGGGCAGTTGGGGCCAACGTCCTGACTTTC. It specifies CASGDGAVGANVLTF. The full variable domain, completed using reference TRBV12-5 and TRBJ2-6, is DARVTQTPRHKVTEMGQEVTMRCQPILGHNTVFWYRQTMMQGLELLAYFRNRAPLDDSGMPKDRFSAEMPDATLATLKIQPSEPRDSAVYFCASGDGAVGANVLTFGAGSRLTVL.